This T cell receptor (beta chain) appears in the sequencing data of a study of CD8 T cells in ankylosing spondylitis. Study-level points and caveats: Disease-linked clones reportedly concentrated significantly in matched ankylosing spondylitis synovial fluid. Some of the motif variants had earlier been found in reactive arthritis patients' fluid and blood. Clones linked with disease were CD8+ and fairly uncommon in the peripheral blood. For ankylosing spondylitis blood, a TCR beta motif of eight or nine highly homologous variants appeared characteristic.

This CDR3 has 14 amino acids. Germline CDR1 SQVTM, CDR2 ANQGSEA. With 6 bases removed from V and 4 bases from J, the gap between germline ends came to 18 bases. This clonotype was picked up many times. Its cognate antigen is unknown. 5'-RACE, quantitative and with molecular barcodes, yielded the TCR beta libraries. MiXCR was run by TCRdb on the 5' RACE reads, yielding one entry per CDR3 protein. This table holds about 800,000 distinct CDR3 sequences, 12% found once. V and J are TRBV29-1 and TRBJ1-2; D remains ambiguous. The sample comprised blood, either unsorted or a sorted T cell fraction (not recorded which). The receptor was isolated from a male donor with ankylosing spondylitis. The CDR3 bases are TGCAGCGTCGCAACCCGACTAGTTCCCTATGGCTACACCTTC. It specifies CSVATRLVPYGYTF.